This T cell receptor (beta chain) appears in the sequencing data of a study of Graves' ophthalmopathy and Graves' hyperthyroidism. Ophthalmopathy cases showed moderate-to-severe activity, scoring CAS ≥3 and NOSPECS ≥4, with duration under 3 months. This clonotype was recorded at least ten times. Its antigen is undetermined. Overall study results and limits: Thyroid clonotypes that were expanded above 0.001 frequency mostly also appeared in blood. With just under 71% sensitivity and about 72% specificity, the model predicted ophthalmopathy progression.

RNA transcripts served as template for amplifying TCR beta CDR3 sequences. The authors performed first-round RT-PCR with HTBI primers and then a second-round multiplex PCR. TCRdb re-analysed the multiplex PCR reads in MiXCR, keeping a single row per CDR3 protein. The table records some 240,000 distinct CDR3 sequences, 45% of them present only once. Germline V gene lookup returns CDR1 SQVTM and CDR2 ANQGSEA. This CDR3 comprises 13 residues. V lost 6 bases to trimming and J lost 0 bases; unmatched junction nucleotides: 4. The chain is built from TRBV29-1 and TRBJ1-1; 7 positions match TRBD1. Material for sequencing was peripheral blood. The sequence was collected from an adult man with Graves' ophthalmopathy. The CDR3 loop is CSVFRGLNTEAFF. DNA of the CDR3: TGCAGCGTGTTCAGGGGGTTGAACACTGAAGCTTTCTTT.